The 27 T cell receptor beta chains below come from one sample, sequenced in a study of Graves' ophthalmopathy and Graves' hyperthyroidism. The TCR beta CDR3 regions underwent amplification from RNA transcripts. RT-PCR was first run with HTBI primers, then multiplex PCR in a second round. TCRdb reprocessed the multiplex PCR reads with MiXCR, giving one entry per CDR3 protein. The table has around 1,200,000 distinct CDR3 sequences, 35% to 45% seen once. The sequencing input was peripheral blood or thyroid tissue (not recorded which). Source of these receptors: an adult man with Graves' hyperthyroidism.

There are many counts of this clonotype. The V and J genes are TRBV11-2 and TRBJ2-5, with unresolved D. V was pared by 5 bases and J by 7 bases, with 17 bases between. Per the germline V gene, CDR1 is SGHAT and CDR2 is FQNNGV. This CDR3 comprises 14 residues. CDR3 region: CASSPISGRVTQYF. In nucleotides, the CDR3 is TGTGCCAGCAGCCCGATTAGTGGAAGGGTGACCCAGTACTTC. The whole variable domain, filled in from reference TRBV11-2 and TRBJ2-5, reads EAGVAQSPRYKIIEKRQSVAFWCNPISGHATLYWYQQILGQGPKLLIQFQNNGVVDDSQLPKDRFSAERLKGVDSTLKIQPAKLEDSAVYLCASSPISGRVTQYFGPGTRLLVL.

This clonotype was seen a few times. Mismatch with germline at one junction end may stem from a read error. The chain has TRBV4-1 and TRBJ1-6; D perhaps matches TRBD1 (5 bases). Germline V lookup: CDR1 MGHRA, CDR2 YSYEKL. The CDR3 spans 15 residues. The CDR3 DNA follows: TGCGCCAGCAGCCAAGCCGGGACGGTTTCTTCAACCCTCCACTTT. It codes for CASSQAGTVSSTLHF.

The chain uses TRBV20-1 and TRBJ2-5, with 7 bases lining up with TRBD2. The CDR3 sequence is 14 residues long. The J segment lost 2 bases and the V segment lost 6 bases, leaving 9 bases of the junction unmatched. Germline V CDR1 and CDR2: DFQATT, SNEGSKA (reference sequence). CDR3 in amino acids: CSAGGGTNQETQYF. Here the CDR3 DNA reads TGCAGTGCCGGAGGAGGGACTAATCAAGAGACCCAGTACTTC.

This clonotype was seen more than once but under ten times. One junction end does not reproduce the germline sequence, and a read error may be involved. The chain carries TRBV20-1 and TRBJ2-7; 9 bases are a match to TRBD1. The CDR3 runs to 15 residues. Germline V gives CDR1 DFQATT, CDR2 SNEGSKA (reference sequence). CDR3 sequence reads: CNARERDRVFYEQYF. As DNA, the CDR3 is TGCAATGCTAGAGAGAGGGACAGGGTCTTCTACGAGCAGTACTTC.

The chain recombines TRBV11-1 with TRBJ1-4; 10 bases agree with TRBD1. The trim removed 6 bases at V and 0 bases at J, leaving 7 bases unmatched. The germline V gene has CDR1 SGHAT and CDR2 FQDESV (reference sequence). There are 17 residues in the CDR3. CDR3 sequence: CASRRDRGLTTNEKLFF. CDR3 DNA: TGTGCCAGCAGACGGGACAGGGGCCTAACAACTAATGAAAAACTGTTTTTT.

A remark on this clonotype: A much larger clonotype is one base distant, so this may be a read error. J is TRBJ1-2 and V is TRBV5-1; 9 bases align to TRBD1. CDR1 SGHRS and CDR2 YFSETQ come from the germline V gene. The CDR3 consists of 14 residues. Germline trimming cut 0 bases from V and 12 bases from J; bases unmatched to any gene: 9. CDR3 in amino acids: CASSLEGDREGHTF. The CDR3 nucleotides are TGCGCCAGCAGCTTGGAAGGGGACAGGGAAGGCCACACCTTC.

Points on this clonotype: One end of the junction varies from germline; a read error may be responsible. V and J are TRBV7-6 and TRBJ1-6; 10 bases align to TRBD1. This CDR3 region has 14 residues. Germline V gives CDR1 SGHVS, CDR2 FNYEAQ. This chain's CDR3 is CVSSSPGQGTPLHF. DNA for the CDR3: TGTGTCAGCAGCTCCCCGGGACAGGGGACACCCCTCCACTTT.

On this clonotype: It may be a read error: a sequence one base away is much more abundant. This is likely a read error, given that the CDR3 carries no conserved phenylalanine or tryptophan at its end. The chain uses TRBV7-2 and TRBJ1-6, with TRBD1 matching over 8 bases. The V and J ends lost 5 bases and 8 bases, in that order; junction bases with no gene match: 11. The germline V gene has CDR1 SGHTA and CDR2 FQGNSA. CDR3 length: 16 amino acids. The CDR3 sequence: CASSPGQGLNHSPLHS. In nucleotides, the CDR3 is TGTGCCAGCAGCCCCGGACAGGGACTAAATCATTCACCCCTCCACTCT.

On this clonotype: In this CDR3 the conserved last residue, phenylalanine or tryptophan, is missing, so a read error is likely. V usage is TRBV7-2 and J usage is TRBJ1-1; no firm D call. V was pared by 1 base and J by 0 bases, with 9 bases between. Germline assignment: CDR1 SGHTA and CDR2 FQGNSA. CDR3 length: 15 residues. CDR3 region: CASSLGPGMNTEAFL. The CDR3 DNA follows: TGTGCCAGCAGCTTAGGTCCGGGTATGAACACTGAAGCTTTCCTT.

This clonotype came up a few times. The chain is built from TRBV5-1 and TRBJ2-7; 9 bases are shared with TRBD1. The CDR3 is made up of 14 amino acids. Per the germline V gene, CDR1 is SGHRS and CDR2 is YFSETQ. Losses at the gene ends were 4 bases for V and 3 bases for J; bases not matched to a gene: 5. The CDR3 sequence: CASSHTGGDYEQYF. The CDR3 DNA is TGCGCCAGCAGCCATACAGGGGGCGACTACGAGCAGTACTTC.

This clonotype was seen a few times. This chain links TRBV6-5 with TRBJ2-5; the match to TRBD1 covers 7 bases. The CDR3 has 15 residues. Trimming cost V 7 bases and J 0 bases; bases outside gene matches: 8. CDR1 MNHEY and CDR2 SVGAGI come from the germline V gene. The CDR3 reads CASNPGTVHQETQYF. CDR3 bases: TGTGCCAGCAACCCCGGGACAGTCCACCAAGAGACCCAGTACTTC.

This clonotype was seen at least ten times. The chain combines TRBV20-1 with TRBJ1-2; D might be TRBD1 (5 bases). This CDR3 is 15 amino acids long. Germline V lookup: CDR1 DFQATT, CDR2 SNEGSKA (reference sequence). V lost 8 bases and J 2 bases, leaving 21 bases between the germline ends. DNA for the CDR3: TGCAGTCCGTACCTTCCCGAGGGGTGGAACTATGGCTACACCTTC. This gives the protein CSPYLPEGWNYGYTF.

This clonotype was detected ten times or more. The chain couples TRBV7-3 to TRBJ2-5, with D possibly being TRBD2 (5 bases). The V end lost 5 bases, the J end lost 4 bases, and 11 bases lay between the germline ends. This CDR3 comprises 13 residues. CDR1 and CDR2 from the germline V gene are SGHTA and FQGTGA. The CDR3 sequence: CASSRRDRETQYF. The CDR3, as DNA: TGTGCCAGCAGCCGCCGGGATCGAGAGACCCAGTACTTC.

This clonotype turned up a few times. A read error may produce the germline difference seen at one junction end. V and J are TRBV6-1 and TRBJ2-7; 12 bases map to TRBD1. This CDR3 spans 17 amino acids. CDR1 and CDR2 (germline): MNHNS, SASEGT. Written as DNA, the CDR3 is TGTGCCAGCAGTGAGTGGGGACAGGGGGCATTCTCCCACGAGCAGTACTTC. Residues: CASSEWGQGAFSHEQYF.

This rearrangement joins TRBV9 to TRBJ2-7, with 10 bases matching TRBD2. Germline CDR1 is SGDLS and CDR2 is YYNGEE. J lost 7 bases, V lost 4 bases, and 8 bases had no gene match. This CDR3 comprises 14 residues. This chain's CDR3 is CASSPGLATGEQYF. DNA for the CDR3: TGTGCCAGCAGCCCGGGACTAGCGACTGGGGAGCAGTACTTC.

This chain uses TRBV7-9 with TRBJ1-2, with D possibly being TRBD1 (5 bases). Trimming cost V 5 bases and J 8 bases, with 18 bases left between them. The CDR3 loop spans 14 amino acids. Germline V gene sequence: CDR1 SEHNR, CDR2 FQNEAQ (reference sequence). The CDR3: CASSVDLAGVGYTF. CDR3 nucleotide sequence: TGTGCCAGCAGCGTAGACTTAGCGGGGGTCGGCTACACCTTC.

Turning to this clonotype: Compared with germline, one end of the junction differs, possibly owing to a read error. This chain connects TRBV19 to TRBJ1-1, with TRBD1 identical over 7 bases. This CDR3 spans 14 amino acids. Germline CDR1 and CDR2: LNHDA and SQIVND (reference sequence). The CDR3: CTSRRGQVDTEAFF. DNA of the CDR3: TGTACCAGTAGAAGAGGACAGGTGGACACTGAAGCTTTCTTT. The entire variable domain, with the rest obtained from reference TRBV19 and TRBJ1-1, is as follows: DGGITQSPKYLFRKEGQNVTLSCEQNLNHDAMYWYRQDPGQGLRLIYYSQIVNDFQKGDIAEGYSVSREKKESFPLTVTSAQKNPTAFYLCTSRRGQVDTEAFFGQGTRLTVV.

V usage is TRBV2 and J usage is TRBJ1-5; TRBD1 might be the D (5 bases). CDR3 length equals 17 residues. Trimming removed 6 bases at V and 4 bases at J, with 22 bases between. Germline V gives CDR1 SNHLY, CDR2 FYNNEI. The CDR3 loop reads CASSHKDTGAENQPQHF. The CDR3 DNA reads TGTGCCAGCAGCCACAAGGACACTGGGGCGGAAAATCAGCCCCAGCATTTT.

Turning to this clonotype: A much bigger clone sits one base away, suggesting this may be a read error. No conserved phenylalanine or tryptophan is present at the end of the CDR3, so a read error is the likely explanation. The chain employs TRBV10-3 and TRBJ1-1; 7 nucleotides agree with TRBD1. This CDR3 has 13 residues. Germline-derived CDR1 and CDR2 are ENHRY and SYGVKD. V lost 0 bases, J lost 8 bases, and 3 bases stayed unmatched. The CDR3 bases are TGTGCCATCAGTGAGTCCGTGACAGGGGAAGCTTTCCTT. Translating gives CAISESVTGEAFL.

This clonotype has only a few counts. The genes are TRBV9 and TRBJ2-6; 8 bases are a match to TRBD1. The CDR3 has 18 amino acids. From germline, CDR1 is SGDLS and CDR2 YYNGEE. The V and J ends lost 1 base and 0 bases, in that order; junction bases with no gene match: 6. CDR3: CASSVTDRAYSGANVLTF. The CDR3 DNA is TGTGCCAGCAGCGTAACGGACAGGGCTTACTCTGGGGCCAACGTCCTGACTTTC.

The chain is built from TRBV4-1 and TRBJ1-4, with D possibly TRBD1 on 5 matching bases. The CDR3 loop spans 16 amino acids. Germline CDR1 is MGHRA and CDR2 is YSYEKL. Deletions cut 4 bases from V and 8 bases from J, with 20 bases between. CDR3 in DNA: TGCGCCAGCAGCCGAGATAGGCTAGGGGAGAGCGAAAAACTGTTTTTT. Translation gives CASSRDRLGESEKLFF.

The chain employs TRBV15 and TRBJ2-3, with D maybe TRBD2 (6 bases). Trimming took 3 bases from V and 5 from J, leaving 18 bases between them. Germline V lookup: CDR1 LNHNV, CDR2 YYDKDF (reference sequence). CDR3 length: 16 amino acids. The CDR3 DNA reads as TGTGCCACCAGCAGCAGCGTAGGTCGACTAGAAGATACGCAGTATTTT. This sequence encodes CATSSSVGRLEDTQYF.

This clonotype was recorded many times. The chain uses TRBV11-2 and TRBJ1-4; a possible D gene is TRBD1 (6 bases). Germline V gene lookup returns CDR1 SGHAT and CDR2 FQNNGV. The V and J ends lost 4 bases and 7 bases respectively, with 16 bases between them. This CDR3 is built from 15 residues. The CDR3 spells CASSSEGGYAEKLFF. DNA for the CDR3: TGTGCCAGCAGCTCCGAGGGGGGCTACGCTGAAAAACTGTTTTTT.

The sample holds many counts of this clonotype. The CDR3 region is CAITADQAPVEQYF. Here the CDR3 DNA reads TGTGCCATCACGGCCGACCAGGCCCCCGTCGAGCAGTACTTC. The chain joins TRBV10-3 to TRBJ2-7; no clear D. V was cut by 7 bases and J by 6 bases, with 19 bases left in between. CDR1 and CDR2 (germline): ENHRY, SYGVKD. CDR3 length: 14 amino acids.

This clonotype was observed a few times. V and J are TRBV9 and TRBJ1-2, with D tentatively TRBD1 (5 bases). This CDR3 spans 15 amino acids. Per the germline V gene, CDR1 is SGDLS and CDR2 is YYNGEE. V lost 4 bases to trimming and J lost 3 bases, with 16 bases between them. The CDR3 is CASSPLPTAHYGYTF. The CDR3 region has the DNA TGTGCCAGCAGCCCACTTCCGACAGCCCACTATGGCTACACCTTC.

The genes are TRBV20-1 and TRBJ2-7, with a tentative D call TRBD2 (5 bases). The CDR3 has 12 amino acids. V gave up 5 bases and J gave up 4 bases, with 12 bases separating them. Germline lookup yields CDR1 DFQATT and CDR2 SNEGSKA (reference sequence). CDR3 sequence reads: CSAGETRYEQYF. DNA for the CDR3: TGCAGTGCTGGGGAGACAAGGTACGAGCAGTACTTC.

This sequence joins TRBV6-5 and TRBJ2-7; TRBD1 or TRBD2 may be the D gene (5 bases each). V lost 5 bases to trimming and J lost 3 bases, with 23 bases between them. Germline V gene data show CDR1 as MNHEY and CDR2 as SVGAGI. This CDR3 has 17 residues. The CDR3 loop is CASSASSHGTDNYEQYF. The CDR3 DNA follows: TGTGCCAGCAGTGCCAGCAGTCACGGGACCGACAACTACGAGCAGTACTTC.